The 27 T cell receptor beta chains presented below share a single source sample, sequenced in a study of PD-1 blockade in classical Hodgkin lymphoma. Time point described: cycle 4 day 1 (C4D1), after 6 weeks of nivolumab. All patients relapsed after autologous stem cell transplantation, and brentuximab vedotin exposure varied. Profiled with immunoSEQ multiplex PCR; TCRdb holds only in-frame clones, not every one. The sample yields approximately 20,000 clones, approximately 80% seen once. This sample comprised peripheral blood mononuclear cells (PBMCs), obtained before the fourth cycle of nivolumab. All receptors come from a human donor with classical Hodgkin lymphoma.

This sequence joins TRBV18 and TRBJ2-7; perhaps TRBD1 as D (5 bases). This CDR3 is built from 16 residues. Trimming removed 2 bases at V and 5 bases at J, with 19 bases between. CDR1 is KGHSH, CDR2 LQKENI, per germline. DNA for the CDR3: TGTGCCAGCTCACCATTAAACGGACAAACGAAAAACGAGCAGTACTTC. It specifies CASSPLNGQTKNEQYF. Complete variable domain (other parts from reference TRBV18 and TRBJ2-7): NAGVMQNPRHLVRRRGQEARLRCSPMKGHSHVYWYRQLPEEGLKFMVYLQKENIIDESGMPKERFSAEFPKEGPSILRIQQVVRGDSAAYFCASSPLNGQTKNEQYFGPGTRLTVT.

The table lists this clone with a count of one. J is TRBJ2-2 and V is TRBV2; D might be TRBD1 (5 bases). The CDR3 has 13 residues. Trimming cost V 11 bases and J 2 bases, with 12 bases left between them. Germline loops: CDR1 SNHLY, CDR2 FYNNEI. The CDR3 sequence: CAGRQGNTGELFF. The CDR3, as DNA: TGTGCCGGCCGCCAGGGTAACACCGGGGAGCTGTTTTTT.

CDR3 nucleotide sequence: TGTGCCAGTAGCTTGCAGTGGGATCAGCCCCAGCATTTT. It yields the protein CASSLQWDQPQHF. The gene calls are TRBV19 and TRBJ1-5; D not resolved. Germline-derived CDR1 and CDR2 are LNHDA and SQIVND (reference sequence). V was shortened by 6 bases and J by 5 bases, with 11 bases between the two germline ends. The CDR3 extends over 13 amino acids.

The rearrangement links TRBV30 to TRBJ1-6; D is possibly TRBD1 (6 bases). The CDR3 extends over 13 amino acids. Germline CDR1 is GTSNPN and CDR2 is SVGIG (reference sequence). V was pared by 7 bases and J by 10 bases, with 17 bases between. This CDR3 is CASHSQGKSPLHF. The DNA for the CDR3 is TGTGCCTCACATTCGCAGGGGAAGTCACCCCTCCACTTT.

This chain uses TRBV9 with TRBJ2-5; TRBD2 matches at 7 bases. V was clipped by 1 base and J by 2 bases; unmatched bases: 5. Germline CDR1 is SGDLS and CDR2 is YYNGEE. This CDR3 contains 15 residues. CDR3 protein: CASSVPVSGQETQYF. As DNA, the CDR3 is TGTGCCAGCAGCGTACCCGTTAGCGGGCAAGAGACCCAGTACTTC.

The V gene is TRBV5-4, the J gene TRBJ2-2; 8 nucleotides match TRBD1. This CDR3 is 15 amino acids long. Per the germline V gene, CDR1 is SGHNT and CDR2 is YYREEE (reference sequence). The V and J ends lost 3 bases and 6 bases, in that order; junction bases with no gene match: 7. The chain's CDR3 is CASSSGQGYAGELFF. CDR3 DNA sequence: TGTGCCAGCAGCTCCGGACAGGGTTACGCCGGGGAGCTGTTTTTT.

This chain uses TRBV7-2 with TRBJ1-5; TRBD1 matches 8 bases. Losses at the gene ends were 3 bases for V and 5 bases for J; bases not matched to a gene: 0. Germline CDR1 reads SGHTA; CDR2 reads FQGNSA. The CDR3 consists of 13 residues. The CDR3 loop is CASSLTGDQPQHF. The CDR3 DNA is TGTGCCAGCAGCTTGACAGGGGATCAGCCCCAGCATTTT.

This chain uses TRBV6-5 with TRBJ1-3; maybe TRBD1 (5 bases). The V end was cut by 2 bases, the J end by 4 bases, with 9 bases between. Germline-derived CDR1 and CDR2 are MNHEY and SVGAGI. The CDR3 covers 14 residues. The CDR3 is CASSYATGGNTIYF. CDR3 in DNA: TGTGCCAGCAGTTACGCTACAGGCGGAAACACCATATATTTT.

This clone was seen only a few times. The gene calls are TRBV21-1 and TRBJ2-7. TRBV21-1 is an annotated pseudogene. This CDR3 is 14 amino acids long. The chain's CDR3 is CASSNEGRVYEQYF. In DNA form, the CDR3 reads TGTGCCAGCAGCAATGAGGGCAGGGTCTACGAGCAGTACTTC.

The gene calls are TRBV6-6 and TRBJ2-7, with 8 bases that match TRBD1. This CDR3 has 15 residues. The V gene end was trimmed by 7 bases and the J gene end by 4 bases; junction bases not matched to a gene: 12. Germline V gives CDR1 MNHNY, CDR2 SVGAGI (reference sequence). The DNA for the CDR3 is TGTGCCAGCACCCCCCTCGGGACAGGATTATACGAGCAGTACTTC. This codes for CASTPLGTGLYEQYF.

The V and J genes are TRBV15 and TRBJ1-1; the match to TRBD1 covers 7 bases. This CDR3 comprises 14 residues. CDR1 and CDR2 (germline): LNHNV, YYDKDF (reference sequence). Trimming removed 4 bases from V and 6 bases from J; junction bases left unmatched: 8. The CDR3 bases are TGTGCCACCAGCACCGAGGTCCAGGGGGCTGAAGCTTTCTTT. The encoded protein is CATSTEVQGAEAFF.

The genes are TRBV19 and TRBJ1-1; a weak D match, TRBD1 (5 bases). V was shortened by 3 bases and J by 5 bases, with 16 bases between the two germline ends. Germline V gives CDR1 LNHDA, CDR2 SQIVND (reference sequence). The CDR3 runs to 15 residues. The DNA of the CDR3 is TGTGCCAGTAGTATTTCTCGGGGGAGCGGAACTGAAGCTTTCTTT. Translation: CASSISRGSGTEAFF.

This chain joins TRBV29-1 and TRBJ2-7; 10 nucleotides align to TRBD1. Trimming at V came to 6 bases and at J to 2 bases, leaving 4 bases not matched to a gene. Germline CDR1 SQVTM, CDR2 ANQGSEA. This CDR3 spans 13 amino acids. The CDR3, as DNA: TGCAGCGTGAAAGACAGGGGGCCCTACGAGCAGTACTTC. Translating gives CSVKDRGPYEQYF.

The chain is built from TRBV5-6 and TRBJ2-1, with D perhaps TRBD2 (6 bases). CDR3 length: 15 residues. V was pared by 0 bases and J by 6 bases, with 13 bases between. Germline V CDR1 and CDR2: SGHDT, YYEEEE. CDR3 coding DNA: TGTGCCAGCAGCTTGGACGGCGGGACTCTCAATGAGCAGTTCTTC. Translated, it gives CASSLDGGTLNEQFF.

This clone was observed once. V gene TRBV9 combines with J gene TRBJ2-5; D ambiguous. Germline-derived CDR1 and CDR2 are SGDLS and YYNGEE. This CDR3 is 12 amino acids long. Trimming stripped 4 bases from V and 2 bases from J, with 6 bases between. CDR3 loop: CASSYNQETQYF. CDR3 in DNA: TGTGCCAGCAGCTATAATCAAGAGACCCAGTACTTC.

The chain combines TRBV6-1 with TRBJ2-1; 9 nucleotides agree with TRBD2. This CDR3 has 13 amino acids. Germline CDR1 and CDR2: MNHNS and SASEGT. V lost 7 bases to trimming and J lost 4 bases; unmatched junction nucleotides: 2. CDR3: CASKAGGYNEQFF. The DNA of the CDR3 is TGTGCCAGCAAAGCGGGGGGATACAATGAGCAGTTCTTC.

The chain carries TRBV18 and TRBJ2-7; D is unclear. Trimming pared 3 bases from V and 0 bases from J, leaving 9 bases between. The CDR3 sequence is 14 residues long. From germline, CDR1 is KGHSH and CDR2 LQKENI. The CDR3 spells CASSPNQRSYEQYF. The CDR3 DNA reads as TGTGCCAGCTCACCGAACCAACGCTCCTACGAGCAGTACTTC.

The CDR3, as DNA: TGTGCCAGCAGTTTGCGGACCGGGACAGGAGGTCAGCCCCAGCATTTT. Amino acid sequence: CASSLRTGTGGQPQHF. The gene calls are TRBV28 and TRBJ1-5, with TRBD1 identical over 8 bases. This CDR3 spans 16 amino acids. Trimming cost V 3 bases and J 6 bases; bases outside gene matches: 10. The germline V gene has CDR1 MDHEN and CDR2 SYDVKM.

This chain links TRBV5-6 with TRBJ2-2; the match to TRBD2 covers 8 bases. Germline V CDR1 and CDR2: SGHDT, YYEEEE. The CDR3 totals 16 residues. V trimming: 1 base; J trimming: 4 bases; junction bases outside the gene matches: 6. CDR3 loop: CASSLFSGGATGELFF. CDR3 nucleotide sequence: TGTGCCAGCAGCTTGTTTTCCGGGGGGGCCACCGGGGAGCTGTTTTTT.

This sequence joins TRBV5-5 and TRBJ1-2; possible D gene TRBD1, 5 bases. Germline-derived CDR1 and CDR2 are SGHKS and YYEKEE (reference sequence). The length of the CDR3 is 15 residues. Trimming took off 3 bases at V and 0 bases at J, with 12 bases between the two ends. The CDR3 loop reads CASSWGDGPNYGYTF. CDR3 nucleotide sequence: TGTGCCAGCAGCTGGGGGGACGGCCCTAACTATGGCTACACCTTC.

This clone was detected a few times. The rearrangement links TRBV7-5 to TRBJ2-2; TRBD1 reflects the table's D call only, with no check against the DNA. TRBV7-5 is reported as a pseudogene. This CDR3 has 14 residues. The CDR3 DNA sequence: TGTGCCAGCAGCTTGGACAGCTACACCGGGGAGCTGTTTTTT. It encodes CASSLDSYTGELFF.

The rearrangement joins TRBV7-9 to TRBJ2-7; D is uncertain. The germline V gene has CDR1 SEHNR and CDR2 FQNEAQ (reference sequence). The ends were cut back, 3 bases at V and 3 bases at J, with 6 bases in the middle. The CDR3 consists of 12 residues. CDR3 residues: CASSFEGYEQYF. In DNA, the CDR3 is TGTGCCAGCAGCTTCGAAGGCTACGAGCAGTACTTC.

The chain carries TRBV7-6 and TRBJ2-1, with 8 bases matching TRBD2. The germline V gene encodes CDR1 SGHVS and CDR2 FNYEAQ. V shed 2 bases and J 7 bases; nucleotides not matched to a gene: 7. This CDR3 comprises 15 residues. CDR3 coding DNA: TGTGCCAGCAGCTTAACGGGAGGGCCTCTTAATGAGCAGTTCTTC. Its protein is CASSLTGGPLNEQFF.

The chain employs TRBV2 and TRBJ1-6; D gene unclear. V gave up 7 bases and J gave up 0 bases, with 13 bases separating them. Germline V lookup: CDR1 SNHLY, CDR2 FYNNEI. The CDR3 loop spans 16 amino acids. The CDR3 is CASTLDRYSYNSPLHF. The CDR3 DNA sequence: TGTGCCAGCACGTTAGACCGCTACTCCTATAATTCACCCCTCCACTTT.

V usage is TRBV19 and J usage is TRBJ1-5, with 9 positions matching TRBD1. Trimming removed 3 bases from V and 2 bases from J; junction bases left unmatched: 2. CDR1 and CDR2 from the germline V gene are LNHDA and SQIVND (reference sequence). The CDR3 consists of 15 residues. The CDR3 bases are TGTGCCAGTAGTATGGGACAGGGTGGCAATCAGCCCCAGCATTTT. Translated: CASSMGQGGNQPQHF. The full variable domain, completed using reference TRBV19 and TRBJ1-5, is DGGITQSPKYLFRKEGQNVTLSCEQNLNHDAMYWYRQDPGQGLRLIYYSQIVNDFQKGDIAEGYSVSREKKESFPLTVTSAQKNPTAFYLCASSMGQGGNQPQHFGDGTRLSIL.

The genes are TRBV6-6 and TRBJ2-3; TRBD2 matches 9 bases. Trimming at V came to 2 bases and at J to 2 bases, leaving 5 bases not matched to a gene. The CDR3 extends over 16 amino acids. Germline lookup yields CDR1 MNHNY and CDR2 SVGAGI (reference sequence). The chain's CDR3 is CASSYRASGNTDTQYF. CDR3 bases: TGTGCCAGCAGTTACCGGGCTAGCGGGAACACAGATACGCAGTATTTT.

This chain joins TRBV2 and TRBJ2-5; TRBD1 matches 7 bases. Germline assignment: CDR1 SNHLY and CDR2 FYNNEI. CDR3 size: 13 residues. Trimming removed 11 bases from V and 5 bases from J; junction bases left unmatched: 11. CDR3 DNA sequence: TGTGCCTTTGCAGGGGGAAGGGATGAGACCCAGTACTTC. Protein: CAFAGGRDETQYF.